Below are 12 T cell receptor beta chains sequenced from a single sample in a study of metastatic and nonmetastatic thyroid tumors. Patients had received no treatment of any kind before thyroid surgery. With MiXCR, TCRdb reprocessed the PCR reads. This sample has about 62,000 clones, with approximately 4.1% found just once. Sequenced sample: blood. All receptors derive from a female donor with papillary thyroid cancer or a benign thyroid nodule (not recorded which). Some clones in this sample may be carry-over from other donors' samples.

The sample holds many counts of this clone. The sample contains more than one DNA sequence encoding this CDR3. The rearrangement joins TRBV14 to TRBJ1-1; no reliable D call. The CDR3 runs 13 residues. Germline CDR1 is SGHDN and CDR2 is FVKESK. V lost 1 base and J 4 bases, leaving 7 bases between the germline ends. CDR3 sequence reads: CASSQAPGTEAFF. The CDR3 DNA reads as TGTGCCAGCAGCCAAGCACCTGGCACTGAAGCTTTCTTT.

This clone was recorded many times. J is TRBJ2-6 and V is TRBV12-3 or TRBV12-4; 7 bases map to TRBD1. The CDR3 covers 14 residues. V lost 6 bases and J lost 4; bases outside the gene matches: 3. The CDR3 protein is CASRTGRGANVLTF. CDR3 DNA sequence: TGTGCCAGCAGGACAGGGCGCGGGGCCAACGTCCTGACTTTC.

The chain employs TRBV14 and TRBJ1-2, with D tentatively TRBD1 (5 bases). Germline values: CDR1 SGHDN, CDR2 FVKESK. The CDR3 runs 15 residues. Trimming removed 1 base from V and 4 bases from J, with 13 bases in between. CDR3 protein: CASSQVAQVTYGYTF. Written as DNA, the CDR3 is TGTGCCAGCAGCCAAGTAGCACAGGTGACCTATGGCTACACCTTC.

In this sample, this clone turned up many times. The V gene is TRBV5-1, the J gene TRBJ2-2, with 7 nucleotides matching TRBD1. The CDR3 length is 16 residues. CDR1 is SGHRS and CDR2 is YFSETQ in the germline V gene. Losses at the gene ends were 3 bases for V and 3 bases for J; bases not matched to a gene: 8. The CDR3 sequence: CASSWASGGYTGELFF. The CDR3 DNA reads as TGCGCCAGCAGCTGGGCCTCAGGGGGTTACACCGGGGAGCTGTTTTTT.

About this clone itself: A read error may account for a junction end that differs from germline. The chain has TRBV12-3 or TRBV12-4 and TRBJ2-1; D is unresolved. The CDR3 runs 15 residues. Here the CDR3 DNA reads TGTGCCAGCAGTAGCGTTCCGATCTCCTACAATGAGCAGCTCTTC. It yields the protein CASSSVPISYNEQLF.

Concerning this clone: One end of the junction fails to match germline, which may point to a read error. The CDR3 loop is CASSFAYRNTEAFF. DNA for the CDR3: TGCGCCAGCAGCTTCGCATACCGGAACACCGAAGCTTTCTTT. The chain recombines TRBV5-1 with TRBJ1-1; D remains ambiguous. Germline CDR1 is SGHRS and CDR2 is YFSETQ. CDR3 size: 14 residues. The full variable domain, completed using reference TRBV5-1 and TRBJ1-1, is KAGVTQTPRYLIKTRGQQVTLSCSPISGHRSVSWYQQTPGQGLQFLFEYFSETQRNKGNFPGRFSGRQFSNSRSEMNVSTLELGDSALYLCASSFAYRNTEAFFGQGTRLTVV.

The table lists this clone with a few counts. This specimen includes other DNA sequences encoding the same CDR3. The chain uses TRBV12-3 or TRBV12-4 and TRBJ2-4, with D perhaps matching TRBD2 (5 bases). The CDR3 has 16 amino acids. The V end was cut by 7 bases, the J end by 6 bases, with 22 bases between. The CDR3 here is CASTMRRTQTPNIQYF. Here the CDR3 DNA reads TGTGCCAGCACCATGAGGAGGACCCAGACTCCAAACATTCAGTACTTC.

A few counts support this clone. CDR3: CASSINDDRNQPQHF. The CDR3 DNA follows: TGTGCCAGTAGTATTAATGACGACAGGAATCAGCCCCAGCATTTT. The rearrangement joins TRBV19 to TRBJ1-5; tentative D call: TRBD1 (6 bases). The length of the CDR3 is 15 residues. Germline V gene data show CDR1 as LNHDA and CDR2 as SQIVND (reference sequence). V gave up 3 bases and J gave up 4 bases, with 13 bases separating them.

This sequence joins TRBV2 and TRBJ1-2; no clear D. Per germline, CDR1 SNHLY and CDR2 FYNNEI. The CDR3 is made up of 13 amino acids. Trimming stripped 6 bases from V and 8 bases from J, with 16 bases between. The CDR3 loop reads CASSQNDIQGYTF. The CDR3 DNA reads TGTGCCAGCAGCCAAAACGATATACAGGGCTACACCTTC.

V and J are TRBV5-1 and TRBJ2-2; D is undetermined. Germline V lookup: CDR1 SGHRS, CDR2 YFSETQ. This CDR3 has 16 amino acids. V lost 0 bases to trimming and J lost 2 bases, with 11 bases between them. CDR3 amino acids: CASSLEAQDNTGELFF. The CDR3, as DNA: TGCGCCAGCAGCTTGGAGGCCCAGGACAACACCGGGGAGCTGTTTTTT.

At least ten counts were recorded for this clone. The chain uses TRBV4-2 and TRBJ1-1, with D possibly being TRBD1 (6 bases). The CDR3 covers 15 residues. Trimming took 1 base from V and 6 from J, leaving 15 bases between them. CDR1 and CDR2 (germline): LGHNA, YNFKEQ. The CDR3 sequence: CASSQARRRGPEAFF. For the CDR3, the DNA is TGTGCCAGCAGCCAAGCCAGGAGGCGGGGGCCTGAAGCTTTCTTT.

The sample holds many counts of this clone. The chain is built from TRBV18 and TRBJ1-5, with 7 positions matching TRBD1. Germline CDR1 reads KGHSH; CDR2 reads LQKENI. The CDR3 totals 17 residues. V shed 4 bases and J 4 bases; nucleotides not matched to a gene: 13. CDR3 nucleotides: TGTGCCAGCTCACAAAATCCCGGGACAGTAGTAAATCAGCCCCAGCATTTT. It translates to CASSQNPGTVVNQPQHF.